This TCR beta chain was captured by sequencing in a study of a mutant IDH1 vaccine in newly diagnosed glioma. Study details: Pretreatment consisted of radiotherapy, temozolomide, or both, with most receiving both.

Time point here: week 5, during vaccination. Vaccination comprised doses that each held 300 ug of mutant IDH1 20-mer peptide, plus topical imiquimod. About this clone itself: Antigen: not known.

TCRdb's table, derived via immunoSEQ multiplex PCR, lists solely in-frame clones and lacks some. The sample holds over 55,000 clones; approximately 80% are singletons and the top ten take about 3.1%. Germline V gene lookup returns CDR1 SGHKS and CDR2 YYEKEE (reference sequence). This CDR3 is 15 amino acids long. Trimming removed 1 base at V and 0 bases at J, with 10 bases between. V usage is TRBV5-5 and J usage is TRBJ1-1; no reliable D call. The starting material was PBMCs, obtained from a glioma patient whose treatment included an IDH1 peptide vaccine. The clonotype originates from a woman aged 18-29 years with glioma. Some clones in this sample may be carry-over from other donors' samples. The CDR3 coding sequence is TGTGCCAGCAGCTTGCGGGTTGCGATGAACACTGAAGCTTTCTTT. This translates into CASSLRVAMNTEAFF.